These T cell receptor beta chains were read from a single sample in a study of CD8+ T cells in alopecia areata. Produced via immunoSEQ multiplex PCR; TCRdb's table is partial and in-frame only. Of some 130,000 clones listed, about 50% are singletons. The specimen comprised CD4+ T cells sorted from blood, sampled at week 4, from a patient treated with tofacitinib. Receptors originate from a human donor with alopecia areata. CDR3s include the opening cysteine and the closing phenylalanine or tryptophan. D genes are given only for firm matches. Only some rows state a clone size, as once, few, many or a class for expanded clones.

>TRBV7-2|.|few|TRBJ1-1
CASSPTGYEAFF
TGTGCCAGCAGCCCTACAGGGTATGAAGCTTTCTTT
>TRBV2|.|.|TRBJ1-5
CASSATGNQPQHF
TGTGCCAGCAGTGCGACAGGCAATCAGCCCCAGCATTTT
>TRBV6-6|.|few|TRBJ1-1
CASSYLDGPKNTEAFF
TGTGCCAGCAGTTACCTCGACGGGCCAAAGAACACTGAAGCTTTCTTT
>TRBV30|.|.|TRBJ1-5
CAWSEGPNQPQHF
TGTGCCTGGAGTGAGGGCCCCAATCAGCCCCAGCATTTT
>TRBV30|.|.|TRBJ1-1
CAWSVRRRKTEAFF
TGTGCCTGGAGTGTACGAAGGCGGAAAACTGAAGCTTTCTTT
>TRBV25-1|TRBD2|.|TRBJ2-1
CASSDVRASGRAKQFF
TGTGCCAGCAGTGACGTCCGGGCTAGCGGGAGGGCCAAGCAGTTCTTC
>TRBV30|.|.|TRBJ1-4
CAWSETDEKLFF
TGTGCCTGGAGTGAAACAGACGAAAAACTGTTTTTT
>TRBV5-1|TRBD1|.|TRBJ1-3
CASSLAGTGAGNTIYF
TGCGCCAGCAGCTTGGCAGGGACAGGGGCTGGAAACACCATATATTTT
>TRBV5-1|.|.|TRBJ1-2
CASSLDRENYGYTF
TGCGCCAGCAGCTTGGACAGGGAGAACTATGGCTACACCTTC
>TRBV11-1|.|.|TRBJ2-3
CASSSFTDTQYF
TGTGCCAGCAGCTCGTTTACAGATACGCAGTATTTT
>TRBV5-1|TRBD1|few|TRBJ2-5
CASSPRQGLRETQYF
TGCGCCAGCAGCCCCAGACAGGGGTTGAGAGAGACCCAGTACTTC
>TRBV29-1|.|.|TRBJ2-3
CSVEEGADTQYF
TGCAGCGTTGAAGAGGGAGCAGATACGCAGTATTTT
>TRBV5-4|.|.|TRBJ1-1
CASSDDTEAFF
TGTGCCAGCAGCGATGACACAGAAGCTTTCTTT
>TRBV7-6|.|.|TRBJ2-7
CASSHGTTYEQYF
TGTGCCAGCAGCCACGGGACAACCTACGAGCAGTACTTC
>TRBV7-2|.|.|TRBJ2-5
CASSSQDVRETQYF
TGTGCCAGCAGCTCCCAGGATGTTCGGGAGACCCAGTACTTC
>TRBV7-9|TRBD1|few|TRBJ1-2
CASSPPGTGAHGYTF
TGTGCCAGCAGCCCACCCGGGACAGGGGCCCATGGCTACACCTTC
>TRBV7-9|TRBD1|few|TRBJ1-1
CASSLEGGQGFRNTEAFF
TGTGCCAGCAGCTTAGAAGGGGGACAGGGGTTCAGGAACACTGAAGCTTTCTTT
>TRBV28|TRBD1|.|TRBJ1-6
CASSGQAPVSPLHF
TGTGCCAGCAGCGGACAGGCCCCGGTGTCACCCCTCCACTTT
>TRBV9|.|once|TRBJ1-2
CASVRSTTNYGYTF
TGTGCCAGCGTTAGGAGTACTACTAACTATGGCTACACCTTC
>TRBV4-2|.|.|TRBJ2-2
CASRSLGTGELFF
TGTGCCAGCAGATCCCTAGGTACCGGGGAGCTGTTTTTT
>TRBV29-1|.|.|TRBJ1-1
CSASETGYTEAFF
TGCAGCGCCTCCGAGACAGGCTACACTGAAGCTTTCTTT
>TRBV2|TRBD1|.|TRBJ1-5
CASSTDRGNQPQHF
TGTGCCAGCAGCACCGACAGGGGCAATCAGCCCCAGCATTTT
>TRBV30|.|.|TRBJ1-5
CAWSVGLSNQPQHF
TGTGCCTGGAGTGTGGGTCTTAGCAATCAGCCCCAGCATTTT
>TRBV30|.|.|TRBJ2-2
CAWTPVGGNTGELFF
TGTGCCTGGACCCCTGTGGGGGGGAACACCGGGGAGCTGTTTTTT
>TRBV5-1|.|.|TRBJ2-1
CASASGYEQFF
TGCGCCAGCGCCTCGGGCTATGAGCAGTTCTTC
>TRBV29-1|.|.|TRBJ1-2
CSARSDAATNYGYTF
TGCAGCGCCCGGTCGGACGCTGCAACTAACTATGGCTACACCTTC
>TRBV29-1|.|once|TRBJ2-4
CSVAGHLAKNIQYF
TGCAGCGTCGCGGGACACCTAGCCAAAAACATTCAGTACTTC
>TRBV5-6|.|.|TRBJ2-1
CASSLTHEQFF
TGTGCCAGCAGCTTGACGCATGAGCAGTTCTTC
>TRBV6-5|.|few|TRBJ1-3
CASSYRDTIYF
TGTGCCAGCAGTTACCGCGATACCATATATTTT
>TRBV5-4|.|.|TRBJ1-2
CASSLPGYGYTF
TGTGCCAGCAGCTTGCCAGGCTATGGCTACACCTTC
>TRBV5-6|TRBD1|.|TRBJ2-6
CASRPDLGTGSSGANVLTF
TGTGCCAGCAGACCCGACCTCGGGACAGGATCGAGTGGGGCCAACGTCCTGACTTTC
>TRBV27|.|.|TRBJ2-7
CASSLLGTDYEQYF
TGTGCCAGCAGCTTGTTGGGGACGGACTACGAGCAGTACTTC
>TRBV30|TRBD1|.|TRBJ1-5
CAWSAGTAPNQPQHF
TGTGCCTGGAGTGCTGGGACAGCCCCGAATCAGCCCCAGCATTTT
>TRBV30|.|.|TRBJ2-5
CAWRIETQYF
TGTGCCTGGAGAATAGAGACCCAGTACTTC
>TRBV29-1|.|.|TRBJ2-5
CSVEDLVWVETQYF
TGCAGCGTTGAAGATTTAGTTTGGGTAGAGACCCAGTACTTC
>TRBV14|.|.|TRBJ2-5
CASSQGYFRRGGETQYF
TGTGCCAGCAGCCAAGGTTATTTTCGGAGAGGCGGCGAGACCCAGTACTTC
>TRBV29-1|.|.|TRBJ2-3
CSVVGTPTDTQYF
TGCAGCGTTGTTGGGACGCCGACAGATACGCAGTATTTT
>TRBV7-2|.|.|TRBJ1-1
CASSLGPSMNTEAFF
TGTGCCAGCAGCTTAGGGCCGAGCATGAACACTGAAGCTTTCTTT
>TRBV9|.|few|TRBJ1-6
CASSVGPNDSPLHF
TGTGCCAGCAGCGTTGGTCCCAATGATTCACCCCTCCACTTT
>TRBV25-1|.|.|TRBJ1-1
CASSVAQGNTEAFF
TGTGCCAGCAGTGTCGCACAGGGGAACACTGAAGCTTTCTTT
>TRBV6-5|.|.|TRBJ1-1
CASSSYEAFF
TGTGCCAGCAGTTCCTATGAAGCTTTCTTT
>TRBV30|TRBD1|.|TRBJ1-2
CAFKPTGEVAYGYTF
TGCGCCTTCAAACCCACAGGGGAGGTAGCGTATGGCTACACCTTC
>TRBV29-1|.|few|TRBJ1-4
CSVGKGDEKLFF
TGCAGCGTTGGTAAGGGGGATGAAAAACTGTTTTTT
>TRBV29-1|.|.|TRBJ2-7
CSVEGGQGNYEQYF
TGCAGCGTTGAAGGGGGGCAGGGGAACTACGAGCAGTACTTC
>TRBV30|TRBD2|few|TRBJ2-1
CAWSRGGSYNEQFF
TGTGCCTGGTCCCGGGGGGGTTCCTACAATGAGCAGTTCTTC
>TRBV15|.|.|TRBJ1-1
CATSRPVQDTEAFF
TGTGCCACCAGCAGACCGGTACAGGATACTGAAGCTTTCTTT
>TRBV23-1|.|.|TRBJ2-7
CASSQSRTAPYEQYF
TGCGCCAGCAGTCAATCGCGGACAGCCCCCTACGAGCAGTACTTC
>TRBV7-9|TRBD2|.|TRBJ2-3
CASSPSGSFADTQYF
TGTGCCAGCAGCCCGAGCGGGAGTTTCGCAGATACGCAGTATTTT
>TRBV5-1|.|.|TRBJ1-2
CASNPESNYGYTF
TGCGCCAGCAATCCGGAATCTAACTATGGCTACACCTTC
>TRBV7-2|.|.|TRBJ1-5
CASSKPDSNQPQHF
TGTGCCAGCAGCAAACCCGATAGCAATCAGCCCCAGCATTTT
>TRBV6-6|TRBD2|.|TRBJ2-7
CASSRTSGSQHEQYF
TGTGCCAGCAGTCGGACTAGCGGGAGTCAGCACGAGCAGTACTTC
>TRBV30|.|.|TRBJ1-5
CAWSVRIGQPQHF
TGTGCCTGGAGTGTACGTATCGGGCAGCCCCAGCATTTT
>TRBV2|.|once|TRBJ2-5
CASSELGETQYF
TGTGCCAGCAGTGAATTGGGAGAGACCCAGTACTTC
>TRBV5-1|TRBD2|.|TRBJ2-1
CASSLWREGNEQFF
TGCGCCAGCAGCTTGTGGCGGGAGGGCAATGAGCAGTTCTTC
>TRBV29-1|.|.|TRBJ1-1
CSVEKREGAEAFF
TGCAGCGTTGAAAAGCGCGAGGGAGCTGAAGCTTTCTTT